This T cell receptor (beta chain) was recorded in a study of blood T cell repertoires in COVID-19. Assay used: immunoSEQ multiplex PCR; TCRdb lists only in-frame clones, some missing. The sample consists of roughly 280,000 clones, 85% to 90% of them appearing once. Germline CDR1 SGHTA, CDR2 FQGNSA. This CDR3 has 17 residues. The J segment lost 4 bases and the V segment lost 1 base, leaving 8 bases of the junction unmatched. The J gene is TRBJ1-3, the V gene TRBV7-2; 9 nucleotides match TRBD1. Material for sequencing was PBMCs or T cells enriched from blood (not recorded which). The source of this sequence is a woman aged 25 to 39 with acute COVID-19. This CDR3 reads CASSLVFGTGLGNTIYF. The CDR3 DNA reads TGTGCCAGCAGCTTAGTTTTTGGGACAGGGTTAGGAAACACCATATATTTT.